The 14 T cell receptor beta chains listed next were all sequenced from one sample in a study of blood T cell repertoires in COVID-19. This table comes from immunoSEQ multiplex PCR, and its TCRdb copy is limited to in-frame clones, with some not included. The table has about 98,000 clones, 82% seen once. Sequences were obtained from peripheral blood. The receptors here all came from a man aged 70 or older with active or convalescent COVID-19.

The gene calls are TRBV5-1 and TRBJ2-5; 9 nucleotides line up with TRBD2. V was pared by 0 bases and J by 0 bases, with 0 bases of the junction left unmatched. The CDR3 contains 15 residues. Germline V gene data show CDR1 as SGHRS and CDR2 as YFSETQ. The CDR3 nucleotides are TGCGCCAGCAGCTTGGCTAGCGGGGACCAAGAGACCCAGTACTTC. It yields the protein CASSLASGDQETQYF.

The count of this clone is one. This rearrangement joins TRBV3-1 (or the pseudogene TRBV3-2) to TRBJ1-1, with a possible D match to TRBD1 (5 bases). The CDR3 has 17 amino acids. Trimming shortened V by 4 bases and J by 2 bases, and 20 bases separated the two germline ends. CDR1 is LGHDT, CDR2 YNNKEL, per germline (reference sequence). CDR3 amino acids: CASSLTRRGPSNTEAFF. The CDR3 DNA is TGTGCCAGCAGCCTCACGAGAAGGGGCCCTTCCAACACTGAAGCTTTCTTT.

This clone appeared many times. The rearrangement links TRBV29-1 to TRBJ2-7; D is perhaps TRBD2 (5 bases). Germline CDR1 and CDR2: SQVTM and ANQGSEA. CDR3 length: 11 residues. The CDR3 nucleotides are TGCTCCACGAGCACGGGATACGAGCAGTACTTC. Amino acids: CSTSTGYEQYF.

The chain is built from TRBV5-1 and TRBJ2-3; perhaps TRBD1 as D (7 bases). Per germline, CDR1 SGHRS and CDR2 YFSETQ. V dropped 4 bases and J dropped 1 base, with 19 bases sitting between them. CDR3 length: 17 residues. This CDR3 is CASSALPGGLRTDTQYF. For the CDR3, the DNA is TGCGCCAGCAGCGCCCTCCCAGGGGGGTTGCGCACAGATACGCAGTATTTT.

The chain carries TRBV6-6 and TRBJ2-7; perhaps TRBD2 as D (5 bases). Germline CDR1 is MNHNY and CDR2 is SVGAGI (reference sequence). This CDR3 has 15 residues. V dropped 2 bases and J dropped 2 bases, with 13 bases sitting between them. CDR3 amino acids: CASSYGSMPTYEQYF. In DNA form, the CDR3 reads TGTGCCAGCAGTTACGGGAGCATGCCGACCTACGAGCAGTACTTC.

V is TRBV2 and J is TRBJ2-7; 7 positions agree with TRBD1. Germline CDR1 is SNHLY and CDR2 is FYNNEI. The CDR3 is 14 residues long. V gave up 5 bases and J gave up 0 bases; unmatched junction bases: 4. CDR3 DNA: TGTGCCAGCAGTACGGACAGGAACTCCTACGAGCAGTACTTC. It encodes CASSTDRNSYEQYF.

About this clone: The sample carries other DNA sequences with the same CDR3. The V call is TRBV19, the J call TRBJ1-3; 9 positions match TRBD1. Germline V gene lookup returns CDR1 LNHDA and CDR2 SQIVND (reference sequence). This CDR3 comprises 14 residues. Trimming removed 11 bases from V and 3 bases from J; junction bases left unmatched: 8. CDR3 coding DNA: TGTGCCTCCAGAACAGGGGGCAGTGGAAACACCATATATTTT. Translated: CASRTGGSGNTIYF.

CDR3 amino acids: CASSLDHSGANVLTF. Here the CDR3 DNA reads TGTGCCAGCAGCCTAGACCACTCTGGGGCCAACGTCCTGACTTTC. The chain recombines TRBV5-5 with TRBJ2-6; no reliable D call. Germline assignment: CDR1 SGHKS and CDR2 YYEKEE (reference sequence). The CDR3 loop spans 15 amino acids. Deletions cut 4 bases from V and 0 bases from J, with 8 bases between.

The rearrangement uses TRBV21-1 and TRBJ1-1; whether TRBD1, the table's D call, matches the DNA was not checked. TRBV21-1 is shown as a pseudogene. This CDR3 is 14 amino acids long. CDR3 nucleotides: TGTGCCAGCAGCGTCGACAGAGTGAACACTGAAGCTTTCTTT. It specifies CASSVDRVNTEAFF.

The chain joins TRBV15 to TRBJ2-3; 7 bases are shared with TRBD1. CDR1 and CDR2 (germline): LNHNV, YYDKDF (reference sequence). Trimming removed 5 bases from V and 6 bases from J; junction bases left unmatched: 11. This CDR3 spans 15 amino acids. The CDR3 sequence: CATSWRQGFPDTQYF. The CDR3 coding sequence is TGTGCCACCAGCTGGAGACAGGGCTTCCCCGATACGCAGTATTTT.

The chain uses TRBV6-5 and TRBJ1-6; D remains unclear. Germline loops: CDR1 MNHEY, CDR2 SVGAGI. This CDR3 contains 14 residues. V was pared by 6 bases and J by 8 bases, with 14 bases between. The CDR3: CASRTTKPYSPLHF. The CDR3 nucleotides are TGTGCCAGCAGAACGACTAAGCCCTATTCACCCCTCCACTTT.

This clone showed up just once. The chain is built from TRBV5-5 and TRBJ2-1; no clear D gene. CDR3 length: 12 amino acids. With 2 bases removed from V and 5 bases from J, the gap between germline ends came to 5 bases. Germline CDR1 SGHKS, CDR2 YYEKEE (reference sequence). In DNA form, the CDR3 reads TGTGCCAGCAGCTTCTCAGACAATGAGCAGTTCTTC. This sequence encodes CASSFSDNEQFF.

This chain uses TRBV6-5 with TRBJ1-1; TRBD1 agrees at 9 bases. Germline V gene data show CDR1 as MNHEY and CDR2 as SVGAGI. CDR3 length: 14 residues. Losses at the gene ends were 8 bases for V and 5 bases for J; bases not matched to a gene: 9. CDR3 nucleotide sequence: TGTGCCAGCTGCTGGACAGGGGTGACGACTGAAGCTTTCTTT. It codes for CASCWTGVTTEAFF.

This chain connects TRBV15 to TRBJ1-3; D unresolved. The CDR3 is 14 residues long. Germline V CDR1 and CDR2: LNHNV, YYDKDF (reference sequence). The V gene lost 1 base and the J gene lost 2 bases, with 6 bases spanning the gap. In DNA form, the CDR3 reads TGTGCCACCAGCAGAGGAGGGCCTGGAAACACCATATATTTT. This translates into CATSRGGPGNTIYF. Full variable domain (missing parts from reference TRBV15 and TRBJ1-3): DAMVIQNPRYQVTQFGKPVTLSCSQTLNHNVMYWYQQKSSQAPKLLFHYYDKDFNNEADTPDNFQSRRPNTSFCFLDIRSPGLGDTAMYLCATSRGGPGNTIYFGEGSWLTVV.